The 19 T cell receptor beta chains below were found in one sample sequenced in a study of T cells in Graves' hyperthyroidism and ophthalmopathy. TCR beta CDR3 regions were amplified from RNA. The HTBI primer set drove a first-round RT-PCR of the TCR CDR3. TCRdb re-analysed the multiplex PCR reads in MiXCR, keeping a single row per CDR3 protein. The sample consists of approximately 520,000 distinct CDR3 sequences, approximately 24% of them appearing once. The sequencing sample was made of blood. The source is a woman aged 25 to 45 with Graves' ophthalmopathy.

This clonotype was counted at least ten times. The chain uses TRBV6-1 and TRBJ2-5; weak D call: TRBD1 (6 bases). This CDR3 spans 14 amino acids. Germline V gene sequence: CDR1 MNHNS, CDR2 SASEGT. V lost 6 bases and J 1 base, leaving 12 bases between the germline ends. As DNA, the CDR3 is TGTGCCAGCAGGACGGGGACAACCCAAGAGACCCAGTACTTC. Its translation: CASRTGTTQETQYF.

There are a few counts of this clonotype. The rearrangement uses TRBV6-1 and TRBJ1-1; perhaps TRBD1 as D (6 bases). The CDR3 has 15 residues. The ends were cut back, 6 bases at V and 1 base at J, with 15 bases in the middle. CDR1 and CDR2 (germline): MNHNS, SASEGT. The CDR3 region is CASSRYRAPNTEAFF. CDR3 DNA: TGTGCCAGCAGCAGGTACAGGGCCCCGAACACTGAAGCTTTCTTT.

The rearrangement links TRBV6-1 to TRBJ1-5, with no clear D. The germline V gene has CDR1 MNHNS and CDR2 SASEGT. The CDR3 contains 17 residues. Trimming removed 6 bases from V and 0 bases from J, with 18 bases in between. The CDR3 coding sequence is TGTGCCAGCAGGGCCCGGATAGGGCAATATAGCAATCAGCCCCAGCATTTT. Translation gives CASRARIGQYSNQPQHF.

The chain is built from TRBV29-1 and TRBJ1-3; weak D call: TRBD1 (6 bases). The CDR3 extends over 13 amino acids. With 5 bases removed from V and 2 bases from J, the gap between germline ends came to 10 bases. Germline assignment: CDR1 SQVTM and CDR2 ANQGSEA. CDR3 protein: CSVRSGAGNTIYF. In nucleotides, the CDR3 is TGCAGCGTTCGATCAGGGGCTGGAAACACCATATATTTT. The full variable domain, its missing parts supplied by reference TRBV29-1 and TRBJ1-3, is SAVISQKPSRDICQRGTSLTIQCQVDSQVTMMFWYRQQPGQSLTLIATANQGSEATYESGFVIDKFPISRPNLTFSTLTVSNMSPEDSSIYLCSVRSGAGNTIYFGEGSWLTVV.

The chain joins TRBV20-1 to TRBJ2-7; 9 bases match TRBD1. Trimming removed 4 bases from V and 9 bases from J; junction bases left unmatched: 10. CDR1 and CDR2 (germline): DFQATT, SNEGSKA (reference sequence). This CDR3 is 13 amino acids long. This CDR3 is CSATGTGYRSQYF. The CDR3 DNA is TGCAGTGCTACCGGGACAGGGTACAGGTCGCAGTACTTC.

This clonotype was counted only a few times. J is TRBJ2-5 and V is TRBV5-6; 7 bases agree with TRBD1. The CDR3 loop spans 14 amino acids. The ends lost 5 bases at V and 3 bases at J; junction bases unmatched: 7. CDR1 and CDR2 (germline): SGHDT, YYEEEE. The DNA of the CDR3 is TGTGCCAGCAGTGGGACAGTCTCAAAAGAGACCCAGTACTTC. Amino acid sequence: CASSGTVSKETQYF.

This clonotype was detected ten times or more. This CDR3 reads CASKTGTGVEEQYF. Here the CDR3 DNA reads TGTGCCAGCAAAACGGGGACAGGGGTTGAGGAGCAGTACTTC. The chain uses TRBV7-9 and TRBJ2-7; 10 nucleotides match TRBD1. With V trimmed by 7 bases and J by 7 bases, 10 bases remained unmatched. The CDR3 contains 14 residues. Looked up from germline, CDR1 is SEHNR and CDR2 is FQNEAQ (reference sequence).

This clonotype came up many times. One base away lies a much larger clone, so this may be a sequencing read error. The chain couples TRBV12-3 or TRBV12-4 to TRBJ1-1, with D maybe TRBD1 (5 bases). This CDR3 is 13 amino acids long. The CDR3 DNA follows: TGTGTCAGCAGTTCGTTAGGGACGGGTGAAGCTTTCTTT. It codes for CVSSSLGTGEAFF.

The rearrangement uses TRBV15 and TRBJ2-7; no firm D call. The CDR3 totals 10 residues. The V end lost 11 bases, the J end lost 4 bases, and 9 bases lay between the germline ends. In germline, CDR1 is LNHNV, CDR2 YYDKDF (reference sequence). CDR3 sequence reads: CAGWAYEQYF. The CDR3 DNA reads TGTGCCGGGTGGGCTTACGAGCAGTACTTC.

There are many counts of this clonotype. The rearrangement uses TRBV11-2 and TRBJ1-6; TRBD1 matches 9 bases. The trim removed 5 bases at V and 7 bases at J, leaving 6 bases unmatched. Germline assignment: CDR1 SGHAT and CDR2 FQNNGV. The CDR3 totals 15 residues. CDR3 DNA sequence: TGTGCCAGCAGCCTAGGGGACAGGGAGAATTCACCCCTCCACTTT. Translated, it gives CASSLGDRENSPLHF.

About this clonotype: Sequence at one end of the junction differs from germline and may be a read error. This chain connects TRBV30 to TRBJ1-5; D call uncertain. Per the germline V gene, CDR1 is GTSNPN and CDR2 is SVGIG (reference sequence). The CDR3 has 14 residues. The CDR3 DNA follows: TGTGCCTGGAGTGTACGCAGTAGCAACCAGCCCCAGCATTTT. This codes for CAWSVRSSNQPQHF.

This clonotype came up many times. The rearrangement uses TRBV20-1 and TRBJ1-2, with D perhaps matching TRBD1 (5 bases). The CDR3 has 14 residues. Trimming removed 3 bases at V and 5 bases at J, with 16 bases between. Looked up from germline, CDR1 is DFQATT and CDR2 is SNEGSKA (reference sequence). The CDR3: CSARFQGGGYGYTF. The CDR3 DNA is TGCAGTGCTAGGTTTCAGGGAGGAGGTTATGGCTACACCTTC.

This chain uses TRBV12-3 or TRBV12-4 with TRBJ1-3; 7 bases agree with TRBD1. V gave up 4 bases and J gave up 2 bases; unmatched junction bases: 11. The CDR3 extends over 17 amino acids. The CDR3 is CASSYGDSFSPGNTIYF. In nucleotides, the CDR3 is TGTGCCAGCAGTTACGGGGACAGCTTCTCTCCTGGAAACACCATATATTTT.

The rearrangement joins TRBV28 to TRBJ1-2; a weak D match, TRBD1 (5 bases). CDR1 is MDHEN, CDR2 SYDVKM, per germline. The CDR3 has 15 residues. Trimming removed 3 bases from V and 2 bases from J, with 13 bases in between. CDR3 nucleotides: TGTGCCAGCAGTTTCACCTTGGGGCCCAACTATGGCTACACCTTC. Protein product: CASSFTLGPNYGYTF.

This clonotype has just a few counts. The CDR3 DNA reads TGTGCCAGCAGTTCCCCAGGGGCCGCTGAAGCTTTCTTT. This gives the protein CASSSPGAAEAFF. The chain couples TRBV12-3 or TRBV12-4 to TRBJ1-1; a weak D match, TRBD1 (6 bases). CDR3 length equals 13 residues. Trimming left V 4 bases short and J 6 bases short, with 12 bases between.

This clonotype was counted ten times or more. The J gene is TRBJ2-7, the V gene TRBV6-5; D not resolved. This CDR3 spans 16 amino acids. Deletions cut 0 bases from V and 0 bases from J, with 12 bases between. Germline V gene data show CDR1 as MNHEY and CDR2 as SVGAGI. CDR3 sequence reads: CASSYSERRPSYEQYF. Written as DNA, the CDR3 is TGTGCCAGCAGTTACTCCGAACGGCGACCCTCCTACGAGCAGTACTTC.

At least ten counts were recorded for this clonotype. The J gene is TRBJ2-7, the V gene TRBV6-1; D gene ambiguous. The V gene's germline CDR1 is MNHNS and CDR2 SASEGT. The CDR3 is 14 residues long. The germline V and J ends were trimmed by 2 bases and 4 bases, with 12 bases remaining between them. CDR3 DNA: TGTGCCAGCAGTGAATCCCCCGACACTTACGAGCAGTACTTC. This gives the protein CASSESPDTYEQYF.

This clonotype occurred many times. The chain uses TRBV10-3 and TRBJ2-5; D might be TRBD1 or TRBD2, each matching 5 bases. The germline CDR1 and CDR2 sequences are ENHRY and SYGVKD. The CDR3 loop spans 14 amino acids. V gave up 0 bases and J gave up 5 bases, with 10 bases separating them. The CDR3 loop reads CAISESWDGETQYF. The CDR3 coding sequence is TGTGCCATCAGTGAGTCGTGGGACGGGGAGACCCAGTACTTC.

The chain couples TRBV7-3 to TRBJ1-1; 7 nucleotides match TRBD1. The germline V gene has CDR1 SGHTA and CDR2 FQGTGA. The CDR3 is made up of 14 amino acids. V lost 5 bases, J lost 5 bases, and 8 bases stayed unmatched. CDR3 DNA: TGTGCCAGCAGCCCCCAGGGGGTAGGTACTGAAGCTTTCTTT. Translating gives CASSPQGVGTEAFF.